The 30 T cell receptor beta chains given below trace back to one sample, sequenced in a study of control samples from healthy donors and cancer patients. Only in-frame clones appear in the TCRdb table, and some are missing; sequencing was by immunoSEQ multiplex PCR. Here the sample spans some 160,000 clones, roughly 89% being singletons. Sequenced material: blood. These receptors came from a man aged 30 to 45 in good health.

The CDR3 DNA follows: TGTGCCAGCAGTCGGGCAGGTCCTTTTAGTTTGCTATGGCAGTACTTC. Protein product: CASSRAGPFSLLWQYF. This rearrangement joins TRBV27 to TRBJ2-7, with D unclear. This CDR3 is 16 amino acids long. Deletions cut 5 bases from V and 9 bases from J, with 26 bases between. Germline CDR1 MNHEY, CDR2 SMNVEV (reference sequence).

The CDR3 loop reads CASSPQGALSNQPQHF. Written as DNA, the CDR3 is TGTGCCAGCAGTCCACAGGGGGCCCTTAGCAATCAGCCCCAGCATTTT. The V gene is TRBV27, the J gene TRBJ1-5, with 9 bases that match TRBD1. This CDR3 is built from 16 residues. With V trimmed by 5 bases and J by 0 bases, 5 bases remained unmatched. Germline loops: CDR1 MNHEY, CDR2 SMNVEV (reference sequence).

CDR3 sequence (DNA): TGTGCCAGCAGCCTGGGACAGGGAATCGGGGAGCTGTTTTTT. Protein product: CASSLGQGIGELFF. This chain links TRBV11-1 with TRBJ2-2, with 9 nucleotides matching TRBD1. Germline V gene data show CDR1 as SGHAT and CDR2 as FQDESV (reference sequence). CDR3 length: 14 amino acids. The trim removed 5 bases at V and 7 bases at J, leaving 5 bases unmatched. The full variable domain, completed using reference TRBV11-1 and TRBJ2-2, is EAEVAQSPRYKITEKSQAVAFWCDPISGHATLYWYRQILGQGPELLVQFQDESVVDDSQLPKDRFSAERLKGVDSTLKIQPAELGDSAMYLCASSLGQGIGELFFGEGSRLTVL.

V usage is TRBV7-9 and J usage is TRBJ1-2; D is unresolved. Between the trimmed V and J ends, which lost 5 bases and 0 bases, there was a span of 10 bases. The V gene's germline CDR1 is SEHNR and CDR2 FQNEAQ (reference sequence). This CDR3 has 14 amino acids. The CDR3 here is CASSRDATNYGYTF. The CDR3 DNA follows: TGTGCCAGCAGCCGAGACGCGACTAACTATGGCTACACCTTC.

This chain links TRBV6-2 or TRBV6-3 with TRBJ1-6; D not resolved. The CDR3 extends over 12 amino acids. The germline V gene has CDR1 MNHEY and CDR2 SVGEGT. The V end was cut by 6 bases, the J end by 7 bases, with 7 bases between. In DNA form, the CDR3 reads TGTGCCAGCAGCACAACAAATTCACCCCTCCACTTT. Amino acids: CASSTTNSPLHF.

The chain recombines TRBV5-1 with TRBJ2-2; 10 bases map to TRBD1. Germline V gene sequence: CDR1 SGHRS, CDR2 YFSETQ. V gave up 3 bases and J gave up 1 base; unmatched junction bases: 3. The CDR3 extends over 16 amino acids. The DNA of the CDR3 is TGCGCCAGCAGCTACGGGGACAGGGGGAACACCGGGGAGCTGTTTTTT. Translating gives CASSYGDRGNTGELFF.

The gene calls are TRBV2 and TRBJ2-2, with TRBD2 matching 10 bases. The CDR3 spans 15 residues. V was pared by 5 bases and J by 8 bases, with 8 bases of the junction left unmatched. The germline gives CDR1 SNHLY, CDR2 FYNNEI. The CDR3 bases are TGTGCCAGCAGTTTTAGACTAGCGGGTAGTGGGGAGCTGTTTTTT. The encoded protein is CASSFRLAGSGELFF. Combining the CDR3 with reference TRBV2 and TRBJ2-2 gives the whole variable domain EPEVTQTPSHQVTQMGQEVILRCVPISNHLYFYWYRQILGQKVEFLVSFYNNEISEKSEIFDDQFSVERPDGSNFTLKIRSTKLEDSAMYFCASSFRLAGSGELFFGEGSRLTVL.

The chain couples TRBV19 to TRBJ1-1; 7 bases match TRBD1. After removal of 3 bases from V and 4 bases from J, the junction contained 5 bases not matched to a gene. Germline CDR1 and CDR2: LNHDA and SQIVND (reference sequence). The CDR3 is 14 residues long. The CDR3 bases are TGTGCCAGTAGTATTAGGTCAGGGGGCACTGAAGCTTTCTTT. Translating it yields CASSIRSGGTEAFF.

The genes are TRBV15 and TRBJ1-6; D not resolved. The CDR3 extends over 17 amino acids. V gave up 1 base and J gave up 5 bases, with 15 bases separating them. Looked up from germline, CDR1 is LNHNV and CDR2 is YYDKDF (reference sequence). As DNA, the CDR3 is TGTGCCACCAGCAGAGGTGGCTCCCGAGGCAATAATTCACCCCTCCACTTT. Its protein product is CATSRGGSRGNNSPLHF.

This chain uses TRBV7-8 with TRBJ1-2; 7 bases align to TRBD1. The CDR3 covers 14 residues. J lost 7 bases, V lost 3 bases, and 8 bases had no gene match. The germline CDR1 and CDR2 sequences are SGHVS and FQNEAQ. CDR3 coding DNA: TGTGCCAGCAGCTTGGACCTAAACAGGGGTGGCTACACCTTC. Translating gives CASSLDLNRGGYTF.

This rearrangement joins TRBV5-1 to TRBJ1-1; D unclear. CDR3 size: 13 residues. Trimming removed 2 bases at V and 4 bases at J, with 9 bases between. CDR1 and CDR2 from the germline V gene are SGHRS and YFSETQ. The DNA of the CDR3 is TGCGCCAGCAGCTTTGCGTCAGGCACTGAAGCTTTCTTT. It encodes CASSFASGTEAFF.

This clone was recorded once. The chain is built from TRBV2 and TRBJ1-5; D unresolved. The length of the CDR3 is 15 residues. V dropped 6 bases and J dropped 0 bases, with 12 bases sitting between them. Germline V lookup: CDR1 SNHLY, CDR2 FYNNEI. CDR3 sequence: CASSYGTNSNQPQHF. CDR3 in DNA: TGTGCCAGCAGCTATGGTACGAATAGCAATCAGCCCCAGCATTTT.

The V call is TRBV5-6, the J call TRBJ2-7, with 7 bases identical to TRBD1. CDR3 length equals 15 residues. V shed 1 base and J 1 base; nucleotides not matched to a gene: 5. Germline V gene data show CDR1 as SGHDT and CDR2 as YYEEEE. The CDR3 reads CASSLSGRGSYEQYF. CDR3 DNA: TGTGCCAGCAGCTTGTCCGGCAGGGGGTCCTACGAGCAGTACTTC.

The chain combines TRBV5-6 with TRBJ1-3; D not certain. V was pared by 0 bases and J by 0 bases, with 4 bases between. The CDR3 has 14 amino acids. From germline, CDR1 is SGHDT and CDR2 YYEEEE. The chain's CDR3 is CASSLAGSGNTIYF. CDR3 bases: TGTGCCAGCAGCTTGGCAGGCTCTGGAAACACCATATATTTT.

The V call is TRBV9, the J call TRBJ1-1; unclear D gene. Germline V gene data show CDR1 as SGDLS and CDR2 as YYNGEE. V gave up 1 base and J gave up 0 bases, with 4 bases separating them. The CDR3 has 13 residues. CDR3 nucleotides: TGTGCCAGCAGCGTAACGCTGAACACTGAAGCTTTCTTT. Encoded protein: CASSVTLNTEAFF.

This clone was seen only once. The V call is TRBV7-3, the J call TRBJ1-1; 9 nucleotides match TRBD1. After removal of 4 bases from V and 4 bases from J, the junction contained 7 bases not matched to a gene. This CDR3 is built from 15 residues. Germline CDR1 and CDR2: SGHTA and FQGTGA. The CDR3 bases are TGTGCCAGCAGCTCCACACAGGGGGCTGGCACTGAAGCTTTCTTT. Translated: CASSSTQGAGTEAFF.

There are a few counts of this clone. Other DNA sequences in the sample encode the same CDR3. The J gene is TRBJ2-7, the V gene TRBV4-2; no definite D call. Germline CDR1 and CDR2: LGHNA and YNFKEQ. Trimming left V 0 bases short and J 3 bases short, with 3 bases between. CDR3 size: 12 residues. In DNA, the CDR3 is TGTGCCAGCAGCCAAGACAGCTACGAGCAGTACTTC. It codes for CASSQDSYEQYF.

CDR3 bases: TGTGCCAGCAGTGACGTCCCCGGGCCTGGAAACACCATATATTTT. This encodes CASSDVPGPGNTIYF. The chain joins TRBV6-4 to TRBJ1-3; D remains ambiguous. The V gene lost 2 bases and the J gene lost 2 bases, with 10 bases spanning the gap. There are 15 residues in the CDR3. The germline V gene has CDR1 MRHNA and CDR2 SNTAGT.

The CDR3 DNA follows: TGTGCCAGCTCACCACCCGGGACTAGCGGGGGGGCCGTCGAGCAGTACTTC. This sequence encodes CASSPPGTSGGAVEQYF. The rearrangement joins TRBV18 to TRBJ2-7, with 16 positions matching TRBD2. V lost 0 bases, J lost 6 bases, and 5 bases stayed unmatched. The CDR3 sequence is 17 residues long. Per germline, CDR1 KGHSH and CDR2 LQKENI.

V is TRBV7-2 and J is TRBJ2-7; D call uncertain. V was pared by 1 base and J by 3 bases, with 10 bases between. CDR1 is SGHTA and CDR2 is FQGNSA in the germline V gene. The CDR3 length is 14 residues. CDR3 coding DNA: TGTGCCAGCAGCTTAGAAGACACCTACTACGAGCAGTACTTC. The encoded protein is CASSLEDTYYEQYF.

The V gene is TRBV11-2, the J gene TRBJ2-7, with 11 nucleotides matching TRBD1. The germline gives CDR1 SGHAT, CDR2 FQNNGV. V shed 4 bases and J 2 bases; nucleotides not matched to a gene: 4. The CDR3 totals 15 residues. The CDR3 loop reads CASSYRDRGTYEQYF. CDR3 nucleotide sequence: TGTGCCAGCAGCTACCGGGACAGGGGGACCTACGAGCAGTACTTC.

The DNA for the CDR3 is TGTGCCAGCAGACACGGCTTCGACACCGGGGAGCTGTTTTTT. Its translation is CASRHGFDTGELFF. The gene calls are TRBV25-1 and TRBJ2-2, with D unresolved. V lost 6 bases to trimming and J lost 3 bases, with 11 bases between them. The germline gives CDR1 MGHDK, CDR2 SYGVNS. This CDR3 is 14 amino acids long. The complete variable domain, with remaining parts taken from reference TRBV25-1 and TRBJ2-2, reads EADIYQTPRYLVIGTGKKITLECSQTMGHDKMYWYQQDPGMELHLIHYSYGVNSTEKGDLSSESTVSRIRTEHFPLTLESARPSHTSQYLCASRHGFDTGELFFGEGSRLTVL.

The rearrangement uses TRBV13 and TRBJ2-1; tentatively, D is TRBD1 (5 bases). V was cut by 8 bases and J by 1 base, with 9 bases left in between. Looked up from germline, CDR1 is PRHDT and CDR2 is FYEKMQ (reference sequence). This CDR3 spans 13 amino acids. The CDR3 sequence: CASAAGSYNEQFF. CDR3 coding DNA: TGTGCCAGCGCGGCAGGGTCCTACAATGAGCAGTTCTTC.

The genes are TRBV11-3 and TRBJ2-7, with 11 bases lining up with TRBD2. From germline, CDR1 is SGHNT and CDR2 YENEEA. This CDR3 comprises 14 residues. Unmatched junction bases numbered 6, after V lost 6 bases and J lost 5 bases. The CDR3 DNA sequence: TGTGCCAGCAGTGGTAGCGGGAGGGCCAACGAGCAGTACTTC. It translates to CASSGSGRANEQYF.

The chain joins TRBV27 to TRBJ2-7; possibly TRBD1 for D (5 bases). CDR3 length: 14 residues. Trimming left V 5 bases short and J 0 bases short, with 11 bases between. The germline CDR1 and CDR2 sequences are MNHEY and SMNVEV (reference sequence). This chain's CDR3 is CASSLEQDSYEQYF. The CDR3 DNA reads TGTGCCAGCAGTCTCGAACAGGACTCCTACGAGCAGTACTTC.

The CDR3 sequence is CASSQRGQNQPQHF. CDR3 in DNA: TGTGCCAGCAGCCAGAGGGGACAGAATCAGCCCCAGCATTTT. The J gene is TRBJ1-5, the V gene TRBV3-1 (or the pseudogene TRBV3-2), with 7 positions matching TRBD1. Trimming took 3 bases from V and 4 from J; bases not matched to a gene: 3. Germline CDR1 LGHDT, CDR2 YNNKEL (reference sequence). CDR3 length: 14 amino acids.

The chain couples TRBV6-2 or TRBV6-3 to TRBJ1-2, with unresolved D. V lost 6 bases and J 7 bases, leaving 15 bases between the germline ends. Germline CDR1 MNHEY, CDR2 SVGEGT. CDR3 length equals 13 residues. The CDR3 DNA reads as TGTGCCAGCAGCCCTGCGTCCTATTTTGGCTACACCTTC. Its protein is CASSPASYFGYTF.

J is TRBJ1-2 and V is TRBV28; tentatively, D is TRBD1 (6 bases). This CDR3 is built from 14 residues. Germline CDR1 reads MDHEN; CDR2 reads SYDVKM. Trimming stripped 8 bases from V and 2 bases from J, with 15 bases between. The CDR3 region is CASQSRGLNYGYTF. Written as DNA, the CDR3 is TGTGCCAGCCAATCGAGGGGGTTAAACTATGGCTACACCTTC.

This clone was seen a single time. This chain joins TRBV5-4 and TRBJ1-1; 11 nucleotides agree with TRBD1. The CDR3 consists of 17 residues. The V gene's germline CDR1 is SGHNT and CDR2 YYREEE (reference sequence). Unmatched junction bases numbered 12, after V lost 7 bases and J lost 1 base. CDR3 loop: CASLQTTGTGGNTEAFF. In DNA, the CDR3 is TGTGCCAGCCTCCAGACGACCGGGACAGGGGGGAACACTGAAGCTTTCTTT.

The rearrangement links TRBV2 to TRBJ1-4; D is uncertain. V lost 4 bases and J lost 0, with 12 bases in between. There are 16 residues in the CDR3. Germline assignment: CDR1 SNHLY and CDR2 FYNNEI. For the CDR3, the DNA is TGTGCCAGCAGTGTTCCCCCGGATTCAACTAATGAAAAACTGTTTTTT. This sequence encodes CASSVPPDSTNEKLFF.